This entry describes one T cell receptor beta chain. No cognate antigen has been identified for it. No qualities accompany the bases; no much larger clone lies one base away. This sample is drawn from a study of cytomegalovirus exposure and HLA in healthy donors (dated by TCRdb to between 2016 and 2019). For context, the study as a whole: The 550 to 750 repertoires of the first cohort and the roughly 120 validation repertoires were produced on the same platform, according to a later analysis. In addition to the first cohort of around 670 subjects, a separate validation cohort of approximately 110 different subjects was used. The study aimed to test whether cataloging public T cell receptors could reveal signatures of past pathogen exposure. High-throughput TCR immunosequencing, statistical association of individual TCRs with disease status, and machine learning were combined to predict cytomegalovirus infection status. Overall study outcomes, separate from this receptor: Subsequent analysis determined that TCRs grouped into clusters in the first cohort also showed a tendency toward co-occurrence across the roughly 120 validation repertoires, and approximately 93% of cluster scores exceeded 0. Most TCR sequences were observed very rarely across donors, whereas some public TCRs were present in many individuals. The authors suggested that the approach could potentially be generalized to other disease states and immunological phenotypes. A later analysis lacked HLA typing for the validation cohort, so it scored co-occurrence in that cohort across all 120 repertoires. In vitro tests confirmed that a few of the cytomegalovirus-associated TCR beta chains recognize cytomegalovirus antigens. The study listed approximately 160 TCR beta chains as associated with cytomegalovirus. Cytomegalovirus status was reported to be diagnosed by the classifier with high specificity and sensitivity in both the original and validation cohorts.

The cysteine opens and the phenylalanine closes a CDR3 of 15 amino acids. The entry retains the CDR3 DNA only, 45 bases that are in frame from base 1. According to the germline V gene, CDR1 reads SGHRS and CDR2 reads YFSETQ. After removal of 4 bases from V and 6 bases from J, the junction retains 6 bases not matched to a gene. The donors belonged to the validation cohort of around 110 subjects, which was separate from the 666-subject first cohort. The library was produced with the immunoSEQ multiplex PCR assay. The source study handled its data this way. A statistical classification framework was developed to diagnose cytomegalovirus status using the catalog of TCR beta chain sequences. TCRdb re-hosts the immuneACCESS table, in-frame sequences only. Its copies lack some clones; in the studies checked, an unresolved V gene accounts for under half of them, and the cause for the rest is not known. V and J calls and clone size are given by that table; D and trimming were obtained from the DNA. The sample contains 100,000 to 150,000 clones, roughly 94% of them found a single time. Clones ranked in the top ten supply 1% to 1.5% of the sample.

The chain uses TRBV5-1 and TRBJ2-1, with 11 bases in between that match TRBD1. Specimen: PBMCs. The sequence was collected from a woman aged 18-29 years in good health and CMV-seronegative. At the DNA level, the sequence is TGCGCCAGCAGCCTGCCCGGGACAGGGGGCAATGAGCAGTTCTTC. The translation is CASSLPGTGGNEQFF. Where the CDR3 stops, the reference TRBV5-1 and TRBJ2-1 genes take over; the full variable domain is KAGVTQTPRYLIKTRGQQVTLSCSPISGHRSVSWYQQTPGQGLQFLFEYFSETQRNKGNFPGRFSGRQFSNSRSEMNVSTLELGDSALYLCASSLPGTGGNEQFFGPGTRLTVL.